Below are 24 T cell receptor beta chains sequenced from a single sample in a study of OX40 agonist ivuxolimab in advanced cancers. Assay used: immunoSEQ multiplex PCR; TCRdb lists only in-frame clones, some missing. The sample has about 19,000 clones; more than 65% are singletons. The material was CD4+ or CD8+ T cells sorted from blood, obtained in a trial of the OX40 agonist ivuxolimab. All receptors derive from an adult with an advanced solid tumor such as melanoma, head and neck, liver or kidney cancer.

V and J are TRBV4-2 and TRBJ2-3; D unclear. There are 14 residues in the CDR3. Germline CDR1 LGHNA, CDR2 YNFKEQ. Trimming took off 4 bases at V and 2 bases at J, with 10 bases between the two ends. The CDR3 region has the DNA TGTGCCAGCAGCCCGTGGAGCCTCACAGATACGCAGTATTTT. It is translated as CASSPWSLTDTQYF.

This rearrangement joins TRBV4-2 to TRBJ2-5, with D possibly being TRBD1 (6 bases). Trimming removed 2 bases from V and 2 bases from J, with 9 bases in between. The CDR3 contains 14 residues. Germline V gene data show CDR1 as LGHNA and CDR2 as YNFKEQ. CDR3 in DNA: TGTGCCAGCAGCCAAACCGGGACACAAGAGACCCAGTACTTC. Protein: CASSQTGTQETQYF.

CDR3 sequence: CASRDYNYGYTF. The CDR3 coding sequence is TGTGCCAGCAGGGACTATAACTATGGCTACACCTTC. The chain recombines TRBV11-1 with TRBJ1-2; D ambiguous. The CDR3 consists of 12 residues. Germline assignment: CDR1 SGHAT and CDR2 FQDESV (reference sequence). The V end lost 6 bases, the J end lost 1 base, and 6 bases lay between the germline ends.

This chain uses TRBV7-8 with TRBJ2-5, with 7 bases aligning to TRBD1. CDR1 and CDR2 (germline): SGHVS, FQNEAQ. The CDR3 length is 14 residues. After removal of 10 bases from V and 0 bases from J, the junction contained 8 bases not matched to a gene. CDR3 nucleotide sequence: TGTGCCATCTTGCCCGGGACAGACCAAGAGACCCAGTACTTC. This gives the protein CAILPGTDQETQYF.

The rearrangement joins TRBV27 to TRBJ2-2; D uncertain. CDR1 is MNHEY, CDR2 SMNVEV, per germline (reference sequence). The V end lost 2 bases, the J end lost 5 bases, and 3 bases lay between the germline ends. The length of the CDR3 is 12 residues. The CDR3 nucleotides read TGTGCCAGCAGTTTAGGGACCGGGGAGCTGTTTTTT. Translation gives CASSLGTGELFF.

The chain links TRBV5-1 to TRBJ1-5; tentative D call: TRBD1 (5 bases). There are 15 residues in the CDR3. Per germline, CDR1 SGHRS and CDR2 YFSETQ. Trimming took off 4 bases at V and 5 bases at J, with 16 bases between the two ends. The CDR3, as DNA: TGCGCCAGCAGCCGTCACGGGGGTTCCGATCAGCCCCAGCATTTT. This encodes CASSRHGGSDQPQHF.

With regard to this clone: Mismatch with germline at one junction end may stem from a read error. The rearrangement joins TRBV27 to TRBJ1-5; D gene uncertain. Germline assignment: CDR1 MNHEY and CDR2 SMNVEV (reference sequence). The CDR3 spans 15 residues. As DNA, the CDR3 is TGTGCCAGCACTTTAACCGCAGACACTCATCAGCCCCAGCATTTT. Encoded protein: CASTLTADTHQPQHF.

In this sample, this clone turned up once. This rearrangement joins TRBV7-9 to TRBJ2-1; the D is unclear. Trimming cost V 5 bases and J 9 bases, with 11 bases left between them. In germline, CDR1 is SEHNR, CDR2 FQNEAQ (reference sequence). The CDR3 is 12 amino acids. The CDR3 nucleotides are TGTGCCAGCAGCCCTTGGCGAATTGAGCAGTTCTTC. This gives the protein CASSPWRIEQFF.

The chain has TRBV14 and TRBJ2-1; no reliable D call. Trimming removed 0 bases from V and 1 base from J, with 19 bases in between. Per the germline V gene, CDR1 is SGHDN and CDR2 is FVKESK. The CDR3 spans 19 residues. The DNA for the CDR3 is TGTGCCAGCAGCCAAGAAAGCTTAGGCCCGTCTTTGTCCTACAATGAGCAGTTCTTC. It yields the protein CASSQESLGPSLSYNEQFF.

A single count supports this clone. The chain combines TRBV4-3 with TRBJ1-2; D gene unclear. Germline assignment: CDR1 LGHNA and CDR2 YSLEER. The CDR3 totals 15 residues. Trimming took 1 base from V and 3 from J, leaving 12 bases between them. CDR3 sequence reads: CASSQVVTDYYGYTF. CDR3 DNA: TGCGCCAGCAGCCAAGTCGTGACTGACTACTATGGCTACACCTTC.

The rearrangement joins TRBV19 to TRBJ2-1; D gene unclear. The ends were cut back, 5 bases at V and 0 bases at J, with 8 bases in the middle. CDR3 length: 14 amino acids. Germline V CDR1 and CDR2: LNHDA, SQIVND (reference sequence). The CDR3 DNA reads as TGTGCCAGTAGTTTAGGGTTCTCCTACAATGAGCAGTTCTTC. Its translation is CASSLGFSYNEQFF.

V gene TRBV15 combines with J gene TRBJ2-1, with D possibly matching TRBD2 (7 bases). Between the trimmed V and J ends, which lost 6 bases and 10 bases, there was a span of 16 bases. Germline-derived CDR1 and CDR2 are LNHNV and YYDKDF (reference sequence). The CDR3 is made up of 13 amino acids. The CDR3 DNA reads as TGTGCCACCAGAGACGGGGGGCTCTCCGAGCAGTTCTTC. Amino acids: CATRDGGLSEQFF.

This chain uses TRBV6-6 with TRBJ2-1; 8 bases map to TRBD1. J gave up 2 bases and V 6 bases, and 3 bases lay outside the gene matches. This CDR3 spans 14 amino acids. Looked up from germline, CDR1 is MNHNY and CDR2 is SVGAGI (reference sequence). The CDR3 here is CASSRQGTYNEQFF. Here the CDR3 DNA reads TGTGCCAGCAGCCGACAGGGGACCTACAATGAGCAGTTCTTC.

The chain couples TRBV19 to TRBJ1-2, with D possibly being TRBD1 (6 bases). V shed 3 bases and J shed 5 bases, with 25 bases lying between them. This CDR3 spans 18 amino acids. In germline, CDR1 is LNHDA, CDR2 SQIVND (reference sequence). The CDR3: CASSILLLGATIQYGYTF. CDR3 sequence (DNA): TGTGCCAGTAGTATCCTTTTGTTGGGGGCGACAATTCAATATGGCTACACCTTC.

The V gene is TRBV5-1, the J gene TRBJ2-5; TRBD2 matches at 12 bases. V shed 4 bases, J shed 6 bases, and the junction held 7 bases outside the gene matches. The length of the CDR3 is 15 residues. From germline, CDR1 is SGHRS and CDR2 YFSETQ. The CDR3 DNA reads TGCGCCAGCAGCGCGGGACTAGCGGGTTTCAAGACCCAGTACTTC. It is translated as CASSAGLAGFKTQYF.

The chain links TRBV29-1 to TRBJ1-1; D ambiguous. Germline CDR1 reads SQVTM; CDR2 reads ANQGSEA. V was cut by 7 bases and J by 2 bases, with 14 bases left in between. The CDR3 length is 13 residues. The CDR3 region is CSAPERRNTEAFF. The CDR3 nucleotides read TGCAGCGCCCCGGAGAGGAGAAACACTGAAGCTTTCTTT.

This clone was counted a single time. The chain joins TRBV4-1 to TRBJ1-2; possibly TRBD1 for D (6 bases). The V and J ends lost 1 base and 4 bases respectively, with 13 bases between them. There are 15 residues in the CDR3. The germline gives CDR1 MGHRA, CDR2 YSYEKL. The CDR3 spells CASSQVPRGAYGYTF. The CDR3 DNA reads TGCGCCAGCAGCCAAGTCCCTCGGGGGGCCTATGGCTACACCTTC.

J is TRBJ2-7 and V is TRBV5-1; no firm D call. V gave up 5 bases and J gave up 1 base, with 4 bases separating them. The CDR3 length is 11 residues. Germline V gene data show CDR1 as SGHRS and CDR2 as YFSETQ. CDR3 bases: TGCGCCAGCAGGTCTTCCTACGAGCAGTACTTC. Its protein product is CASRSSYEQYF.

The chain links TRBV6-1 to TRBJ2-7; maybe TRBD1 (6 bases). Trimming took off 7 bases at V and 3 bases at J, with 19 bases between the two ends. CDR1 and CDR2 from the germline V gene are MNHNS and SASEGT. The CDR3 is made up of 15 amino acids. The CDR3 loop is CASKQSSGVIYEQYF. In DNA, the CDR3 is TGTGCCAGCAAACAAAGTTCAGGGGTAATCTACGAGCAGTACTTC.

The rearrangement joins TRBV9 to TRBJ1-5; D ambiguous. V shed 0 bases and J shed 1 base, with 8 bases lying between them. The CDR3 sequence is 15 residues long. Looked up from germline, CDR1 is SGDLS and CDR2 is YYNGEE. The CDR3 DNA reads TGTGCCAGCAGCGTAGACTTAGGGAGCAATCAGCCCCAGCATTTT. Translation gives CASSVDLGSNQPQHF.

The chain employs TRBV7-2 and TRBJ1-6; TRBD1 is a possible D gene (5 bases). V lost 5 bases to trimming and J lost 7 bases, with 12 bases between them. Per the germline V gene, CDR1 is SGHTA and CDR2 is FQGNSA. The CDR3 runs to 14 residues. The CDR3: CASSLLGANSPLHF. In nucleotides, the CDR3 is TGTGCCAGCAGCCTACTTGGGGCGAATTCACCCCTCCACTTT.

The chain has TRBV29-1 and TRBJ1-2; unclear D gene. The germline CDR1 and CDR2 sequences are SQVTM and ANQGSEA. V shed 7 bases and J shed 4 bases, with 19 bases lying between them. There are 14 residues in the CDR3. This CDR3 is CSALLSGVSYGYTF. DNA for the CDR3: TGCAGCGCGTTGTTATCCGGGGTTTCCTATGGCTACACCTTC.

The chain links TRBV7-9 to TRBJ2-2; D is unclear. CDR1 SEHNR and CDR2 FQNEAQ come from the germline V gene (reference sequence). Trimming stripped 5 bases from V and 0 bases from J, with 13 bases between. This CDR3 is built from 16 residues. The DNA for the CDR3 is TGTGCCAGCAGCCCCGGCGGACCCGCGAACACCGGGGAGCTGTTTTTT. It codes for CASSPGGPANTGELFF.

DNA for the CDR3: TGTGCCATACAATCATTAGCGGGGGAGACCGGGGAGCTGTTTTTT. The encoded protein is CAIQSLAGETGELFF. The V gene is TRBV6-6, the J gene TRBJ2-2; the match to TRBD2 covers 9 bases. J was trimmed by 5 bases and V by 10 bases; bases with no gene match: 11. Germline V lookup: CDR1 MNHNY, CDR2 SVGAGI (reference sequence). The CDR3 is made up of 15 amino acids.